This TCR beta chain was recorded in a study of cytomegalovirus exposure and HLA in healthy donors. Study at large: When roughly 420 donors were genotyped, roughly 78% of them were found to fall in the Caucasian-associated ancestry cluster. Study-wide results and caveats: Later analysis indicated greater clonal expansion among HLA-associated TCR beta chains than among equally common other chains.

The CDR3 has 15 residues. V lost 5 bases and J lost 4; bases outside the gene matches: 8. Looked up from germline, CDR1 is SEHNR and CDR2 is FQNEAQ (reference sequence). Primers: 60 Vbeta forward and 13 Jbeta reverse. Here immunoSEQ multiplex PCR was the method, and the copy in TCRdb shows in-frame clones only, minus some. The sample includes about 91,000 clones, about two thirds of them seen just once. Of note for this clone: Its antigen remains unidentified.

This TCR came from a female donor in good health and CMV-seronegative. Material: PBMCs. This chain connects TRBV7-9 to TRBJ2-5, with 9 bases identical to TRBD2. The CDR3, as DNA: TGTGCCAGCAGCCCGGTAGCGGGAGAGGCAGAGACCCAGTACTTC. It codes for CASSPVAGEAETQYF.